These T cell receptor beta chains were read from a single sample in a study of persistence of HIV-infected CD4 T cells. These TCRs are of unknown antigen specificity. Using immunoSEQ multiplex PCR, the repertoire was profiled, and TCRdb retains in-frame clones only, with some absent. The sample includes 40,000 to 55,000 clones, 88% seen only once; the top ten take around 0.48%. This sample comprised CD4+ T cells sorted from PBMCs after approximately 20-hour stimulation, obtained from a patient who received antiretroviral therapy. These TCRs come from an adult woman with HIV who was CMV-seropositive. CDR3s include the opening cysteine and the closing phenylalanine or tryptophan. The order of the fields is clone size, V gene, J gene, D gene, CDR3 protein, CDR3 DNA. The D gene is left open where the match is weak. Expanded clones are given a class, and other clones once, few, many or no size at all.

clone size: NA; V gene: TRBV4-1; J gene: TRBJ1-3; D gene: NA; CDR3 protein: CASSQGVAGPGNTIYF; CDR3 DNA: TGCGCCAGCAGCCAAGGTGTAGCAGGACCTGGAAACACCATATATTTT
clone size: NA; V gene: TRBV19; J gene: TRBJ1-5; D gene: TRBD1; CDR3 protein: CASSIAAGTASPQHF; CDR3 DNA: TGTGCCAGTAGTATAGCCGCCGGGACAGCAAGCCCCCAGCATTTT
clone size: NA; V gene: TRBV11-2; J gene: TRBJ2-3; D gene: NA; CDR3 protein: CASSLDPRSDTQYF; CDR3 DNA: TGTGCCAGCAGCTTAGATCCACGTTCAGATACGCAGTATTTT
clone size: NA; V gene: TRBV30; J gene: TRBJ1-3; D gene: NA; CDR3 protein: CAWSLTGDLSGNTIYF; CDR3 DNA: TGTGCCTGGAGTTTGACAGGAGATCTCTCTGGAAACACCATATATTTT
clone size: NA; V gene: TRBV30; J gene: TRBJ1-1; D gene: NA; CDR3 protein: CAWRADSFTEAFF; CDR3 DNA: TGTGCCTGGAGAGCGGACTCATTCACTGAAGCTTTCTTT
clone size: NA; V gene: TRBV19; J gene: TRBJ1-5; D gene: TRBD1; CDR3 protein: CASSSGTVPNQPQHF; CDR3 DNA: TGTGCCAGTAGTTCAGGGACAGTGCCCAATCAGCCCCAGCATTTT
clone size: once; V gene: TRBV18; J gene: TRBJ1-2; D gene: TRBD1; CDR3 protein: CASSSIPGQPLPGTF; CDR3 DNA: TGTGCCAGCTCATCAATCCCGGGACAGCCCCTCCCCGGCACCTTC
clone size: NA; V gene: TRBV12-5; J gene: TRBJ1-1; D gene: NA; CDR3 protein: CASGSKADTEAFF; CDR3 DNA: TGTGCTAGTGGTTCCAAGGCTGACACTGAAGCTTTCTTT
clone size: NA; V gene: TRBV5-5; J gene: TRBJ1-1; D gene: TRBD1; CDR3 protein: CASSLETGHRFWNTEAFF; CDR3 DNA: TGTGCCAGCAGCTTGGAGACAGGGCACAGGTTTTGGAACACTGAAGCTTTCTTT
clone size: few; V gene: TRBV7-2; J gene: TRBJ1-2; D gene: NA; CDR3 protein: CASSPGPANYGYTF; CDR3 DNA: TGTGCCAGCAGCCCTGGACCGGCTAACTATGGCTACACCTTC
clone size: NA; V gene: TRBV29-1; J gene: TRBJ1-5; D gene: NA; CDR3 protein: CSVISATGGNQPQHF; CDR3 DNA: TGCAGCGTCATTTCGGCGACGGGAGGGAATCAGCCCCAGCATTTT
clone size: NA; V gene: TRBV15; J gene: TRBJ1-3; D gene: NA; CDR3 protein: CATSRDGQGRHF; CDR3 DNA: TGTGCCACCAGCAGAGATGGCCAGGGTAGGCATTTT
clone size: NA; V gene: TRBV29-1; J gene: TRBJ1-2; D gene: NA; CDR3 protein: CSAAGTPYGYTF; CDR3 DNA: TGCAGCGCCGCCGGGACCCCCTATGGCTACACCTTC
clone size: once; V gene: TRBV27; J gene: TRBJ1-1; D gene: NA; CDR3 protein: CASRPYGLRLDTEAFF; CDR3 DNA: TGTGCCAGCAGGCCTTATGGACTTCGCTTGGACACTGAAGCTTTCTTT
clone size: NA; V gene: TRBV12-3/TRBV12-4; J gene: TRBJ1-3; D gene: NA; CDR3 protein: CASSRGSGNTIYF; CDR3 DNA: TGTGCCAGCAGCAGGGGCTCTGGAAACACCATATATTTT
clone size: NA; V gene: TRBV14; J gene: TRBJ1-4; D gene: NA; CDR3 protein: CGAGTTNEKLFF; CDR3 DNA: TGTGGGGCAGGGACAACTAATGAAAAACTGTTTTTT
clone size: NA; V gene: TRBV10-2; J gene: TRBJ1-1; D gene: NA; CDR3 protein: CASSAGRQSTEAFF; CDR3 DNA: TGCGCCAGCAGTGCGGGCAGACAGAGCACTGAAGCTTTCTTT
clone size: NA; V gene: TRBV6-1; J gene: TRBJ2-3; D gene: NA; CDR3 protein: CASSDLARGRGDTQYF; CDR3 DNA: TGTGCCAGCAGTGACCTAGCTAGGGGCCGCGGAGATACGCAGTATTTT
clone size: NA; V gene: TRBV27; J gene: TRBJ1-4; D gene: TRBD1; CDR3 protein: CASSSGTVNEKLFF; CDR3 DNA: TGTGCCAGCAGTTCCGGGACAGTTAATGAAAAACTGTTTTTT
clone size: NA; V gene: TRBV7-7; J gene: TRBJ2-3; D gene: TRBD2; CDR3 protein: CASSTASGSTDTQYF; CDR3 DNA: TGTGCCAGCAGCACGGCTAGCGGTAGCACAGATACGCAGTATTTT
clone size: NA; V gene: TRBV6-1; J gene: TRBJ1-2; D gene: TRBD1; CDR3 protein: CASSEAGAGGFALPYGYTF; CDR3 DNA: TGTGCCAGCAGTGAAGCGGGGGCAGGGGGCTTTGCATTGCCCTATGGCTACACCTTC
clone size: NA; V gene: TRBV6-1; J gene: TRBJ2-3; D gene: NA; CDR3 protein: CASSEGIFIGTTRGPYF; CDR3 DNA: TGTGCCAGCAGTGAAGGAATATTTATCGGGACAACCCGAGGTCCGTATTTT
clone size: few; V gene: TRBV7-2; J gene: TRBJ2-7; D gene: NA; CDR3 protein: CASSLDPGAATYEQYF; CDR3 DNA: TGTGCCAGCAGCTTAGATCCCGGGGCGGCTACCTACGAGCAGTACTTC
clone size: NA; V gene: TRBV12-5; J gene: TRBJ2-2; D gene: TRBD1; CDR3 protein: CASGLGAGQGYTGELFF; CDR3 DNA: TGTGCTAGTGGTTTGGGTGCGGGACAGGGATACACCGGGGAGCTGTTTTTT
clone size: NA; V gene: TRBV18; J gene: TRBJ1-1; D gene: TRBD1; CDR3 protein: CASSPRQGYMNTEAFF; CDR3 DNA: TGTGCCAGCTCGCCCCGACAGGGGTACATGAACACTGAAGCTTTCTTT
clone size: NA; V gene: TRBV6-5; J gene: TRBJ1-3; D gene: NA; CDR3 protein: CASLDLLGNTIYF; CDR3 DNA: TGTGCCAGCCTTGACCTTCTGGGAAACACCATATATTTT
clone size: NA; V gene: TRBV5-1; J gene: TRBJ1-1; D gene: NA; CDR3 protein: CASSYTLNTEAFF; CDR3 DNA: TGCGCCAGCAGCTATACACTGAACACTGAAGCTTTCTTT
clone size: once; V gene: TRBV6-5; J gene: TRBJ2-7; D gene: NA; CDR3 protein: CASSTLNREQSEQYF; CDR3 DNA: TGTGCCAGCAGCACCTTGAACAGGGAGCAATCCGAGCAGTACTTC
clone size: NA; V gene: TRBV3-1/TRBV3-2; J gene: TRBJ1-2; D gene: NA; CDR3 protein: CASSQGRTYGYTF; CDR3 DNA: TGTGCCAGCAGCCAGGGACGGACCTATGGCTACACCTTC
clone size: NA; V gene: TRBV5-1; J gene: TRBJ1-2; D gene: TRBD1; CDR3 protein: CASSPGTGEDYGYTF; CDR3 DNA: TGCGCCAGCAGCCCCGGGACAGGGGAGGACTATGGCTACACCTTC
clone size: NA; V gene: TRBV9; J gene: TRBJ2-3; D gene: NA; CDR3 protein: CASSVEGLGRAEIGTDTQYF; CDR3 DNA: TGTGCCAGCAGCGTAGAGGGATTGGGACGCGCCGAGATAGGGACAGATACGCAGTATTTT
clone size: NA; V gene: TRBV30; J gene: TRBJ1-2; D gene: TRBD1; CDR3 protein: CAWSGTGEGGYTF; CDR3 DNA: TGTGCCTGGAGTGGTACAGGGGAGGGTGGCTACACCTTC
clone size: NA; V gene: TRBV7-8; J gene: TRBJ2-3; D gene: TRBD1; CDR3 protein: CASSPTTGGAGTDTQYF; CDR3 DNA: TGTGCCAGCAGCCCCACGACAGGGGGCGCAGGGACAGATACGCAGTATTTT
clone size: NA; V gene: TRBV12-3/TRBV12-4; J gene: TRBJ2-3; D gene: NA; CDR3 protein: CASGGATAHTQYF; CDR3 DNA: TGTGCCAGCGGGGGGGCGACAGCTCATACGCAGTATTTT
clone size: NA; V gene: TRBV19; J gene: TRBJ1-5; D gene: NA; CDR3 protein: CASSQRGSSNQPQHF; CDR3 DNA: TGTGCCAGTAGTCAGAGGGGGAGTAGCAATCAGCCCCAGCATTTT
clone size: NA; V gene: TRBV2; J gene: TRBJ1-2; D gene: NA; CDR3 protein: CASSDYGSVEGYTF; CDR3 DNA: TGTGCCAGCAGTGACTACGGATCCGTCGAAGGCTACACCTTC
clone size: NA; V gene: TRBV4-2; J gene: TRBJ1-3; D gene: NA; CDR3 protein: CASSTHPQSSGNTIYF; CDR3 DNA: TGTGCCAGCAGCACCCATCCCCAGAGCTCTGGAAACACCATATATTTT
clone size: once; V gene: TRBV2; J gene: TRBJ1-6; D gene: NA; CDR3 protein: CASSGRTVNSPLHF; CDR3 DNA: TGTGCCAGCAGTGGCCGGACAGTGAATTCACCCCTCCACTTT
clone size: NA; V gene: TRBV29-1; J gene: TRBJ2-5; D gene: NA; CDR3 protein: CSVVAPGQETQYF; CDR3 DNA: TGCAGCGTTGTTGCTCCCGGCCAAGAGACCCAGTACTTC
clone size: NA; V gene: TRBV6-5; J gene: TRBJ1-1; D gene: NA; CDR3 protein: CASSLSGVLNTEAFF; CDR3 DNA: TGTGCCAGCAGTCTGTCAGGGGTACTCAACACTGAAGCTTTCTTT
clone size: NA; V gene: TRBV29-1; J gene: TRBJ2-7; D gene: TRBD1; CDR3 protein: CSGQTGNEQYF; CDR3 DNA: TGCAGCGGGCAGACAGGGAACGAGCAGTACTTC
clone size: NA; V gene: TRBV18; J gene: TRBJ2-5; D gene: NA; CDR3 protein: CASSPPSGRETQYF; CDR3 DNA: TGTGCCAGCTCACCACCATCGGGTCGGGAGACCCAGTACTTC
clone size: NA; V gene: TRBV5-6; J gene: TRBJ1-1; D gene: NA; CDR3 protein: CASSSLVMGLNTEAFF; CDR3 DNA: TGTGCCAGCAGTTCTCTAGTAATGGGCCTGAACACTGAAGCTTTCTTT
clone size: NA; V gene: TRBV10-3; J gene: TRBJ1-5; D gene: NA; CDR3 protein: CAISDPKTGEPQHF; CDR3 DNA: TGTGCCATCAGTGACCCTAAGACTGGGGAGCCCCAGCATTTT
clone size: NA; V gene: TRBV6-6; J gene: TRBJ2-5; D gene: NA; CDR3 protein: CASSYPTRSETQYF; CDR3 DNA: TGTGCCAGCAGTTACCCGACTAGGAGTGAGACCCAGTACTTC
clone size: NA; V gene: TRBV2; J gene: TRBJ2-7; D gene: NA; CDR3 protein: CASSAKESRVGEQYF; CDR3 DNA: TGTGCCAGCAGTGCAAAGGAAAGTAGAGTCGGCGAGCAGTACTTC
clone size: NA; V gene: TRBV5-1; J gene: TRBJ2-3; D gene: NA; CDR3 protein: CASSPSDARDTQYF; CDR3 DNA: TGCGCCAGCAGCCCCTCGGATGCTAGGGATACGCAGTATTTT
clone size: NA; V gene: TRBV27; J gene: TRBJ1-1; D gene: TRBD1; CDR3 protein: CASSPVGTGNTEAFF; CDR3 DNA: TGTGCCAGCAGTCCCGTAGGGACAGGGAACACTGAAGCTTTCTTT
clone size: NA; V gene: TRBV5-1; J gene: TRBJ1-1; D gene: TRBD1; CDR3 protein: CASSSTGGAPEAFF; CDR3 DNA: TGCGCCAGCAGTTCGACAGGGGGGGCCCCCGAAGCTTTCTTT
clone size: NA; V gene: TRBV24-1; J gene: TRBJ1-5; D gene: NA; CDR3 protein: CATQDGGNQPQHF; CDR3 DNA: TGTGCCACCCAGGACGGCGGAAATCAGCCCCAGCATTTT
clone size: NA; V gene: TRBV30; J gene: TRBJ2-3; D gene: TRBD2; CDR3 protein: CAWNTGGLGDTQYF; CDR3 DNA: TGTGCCTGGAACACGGGGGGGCTAGGAGATACGCAGTATTTT
clone size: NA; V gene: TRBV4-1; J gene: TRBJ1-2; D gene: NA; CDR3 protein: CASSQESISYGYTF; CDR3 DNA: TGCGCCAGCAGCCAAGAGTCTATAAGCTATGGCTACACCTTC
clone size: NA; V gene: TRBV30; J gene: TRBJ1-1; D gene: TRBD1; CDR3 protein: CAWSPDRGTEAFF; CDR3 DNA: TGTGCCTGGAGCCCGGACAGGGGGACTGAAGCTTTCTTT
clone size: NA; V gene: TRBV7-6; J gene: TRBJ1-3; D gene: NA; CDR3 protein: CASSSVRPPGAGNTIYF; CDR3 DNA: TGTGCCAGCAGCTCCGTTAGGCCCCCTGGCGCTGGAAACACCATATATTTT
clone size: few; V gene: TRBV7-2; J gene: TRBJ1-3; D gene: NA; CDR3 protein: CASSWGLTGSSGNTIYF; CDR3 DNA: TGTGCCAGCAGCTGGGGCCTTACAGGCAGCTCTGGAAACACCATATATTTT
clone size: once; V gene: TRBV9; J gene: TRBJ2-1; D gene: NA; CDR3 protein: CASSTQGGPYNEQFF; CDR3 DNA: TGTGCCAGCAGTACCCAGGGGGGGCCTTACAATGAGCAGTTCTTC
clone size: NA; V gene: TRBV19; J gene: TRBJ1-2; D gene: NA; CDR3 protein: CASSIGGRRGNYGYTF; CDR3 DNA: TGTGCCAGTAGTATAGGTGGGCGGCGAGGTAACTATGGCTACACCTTC